This passage covers 8 T cell receptor beta chains from one sample sequenced in a study of technical replicates of blood from a handful of donors. Here immunoSEQ multiplex PCR was the method, and the copy in TCRdb shows in-frame clones only, minus some. The table records about 71,000 clones, roughly 92% of them present only once. Sequenced: T cells isolated from PBMCs. Every receptor here comes from a human donor in good health.

The chain recombines TRBV4-2 with TRBJ2-7; D possibly corresponds to TRBD2 (5 bases). V lost 1 base and J 0 bases, leaving 10 bases between the germline ends. CDR3 length: 15 residues. In germline, CDR1 is LGHNA, CDR2 YNFKEQ. CDR3 DNA sequence: TGTGCCAGCAGCCAAGGTGATGGGAGCTCCTACGAGCAGTACTTC. Translation gives CASSQGDGSSYEQYF.

The rearrangement links TRBV14 to TRBJ1-1; 7 nucleotides line up with TRBD1. The CDR3 totals 15 residues. V lost 0 bases to trimming and J lost 1 base; unmatched junction nucleotides: 2. The germline V gene has CDR1 SGHDN and CDR2 FVKESK. The DNA for the CDR3 is TGTGCCAGCAGCCAAGAAAGGGACAGGAACACTGAAGCTTTCTTT. It is translated as CASSQERDRNTEAFF.

V usage is TRBV29-1 and J usage is TRBJ2-1; possibly TRBD1 for D (5 bases). V gave up 8 bases and J gave up 2 bases, with 13 bases separating them. The CDR3 sequence is 13 residues long. The germline V gene encodes CDR1 SQVTM and CDR2 ANQGSEA. The CDR3 DNA reads as TGCAGCCTGGGGCAGGGCGCCTACAATGAGCAGTTCTTC. Translated, it gives CSLGQGAYNEQFF.

The V gene is TRBV2, the J gene TRBJ1-2, with D possibly matching TRBD1 (6 bases). Germline values: CDR1 SNHLY, CDR2 FYNNEI. The CDR3 runs to 13 residues. Trimming removed 8 bases at V and 3 bases at J, with 13 bases between. CDR3 DNA sequence: TGTGCCAGCTTAGGAACAGGGCACTATGGCTACACCTTC. It encodes CASLGTGHYGYTF.

The rearrangement joins TRBV6-5 to TRBJ1-3, with D perhaps TRBD1 (6 bases). The germline V and J ends were trimmed by 6 bases and 0 bases, with 12 bases remaining between them. The V gene's germline CDR1 is MNHEY and CDR2 SVGAGI. The CDR3 extends over 15 amino acids. In DNA, the CDR3 is TGTGCCAGCAGGGGGACAACATCCTCTGGAAACACCATATATTTT. Protein sequence: CASRGTTSSGNTIYF.

The V gene is TRBV5-1, the J gene TRBJ2-1; 15 positions agree with TRBD2. Germline CDR1 reads SGHRS; CDR2 reads YFSETQ. The CDR3 covers 19 residues. With V trimmed by 4 bases and J by 1 base, 9 bases remained unmatched. The CDR3 spells CASSSLGTSGRSSYNEQFF. The DNA of the CDR3 is TGCGCCAGCAGCAGCCTCGGGACTAGCGGGAGGTCGTCCTACAATGAGCAGTTCTTC.

The chain uses TRBV28 and TRBJ1-1, with 7 nucleotides matching TRBD1. Germline V gives CDR1 MDHEN, CDR2 SYDVKM. The CDR3 covers 17 residues. V lost 6 bases, J lost 4 bases, and 17 bases stayed unmatched. For the CDR3, the DNA is TGTGCCAGCAGCACTATAATTCAGGGGGATTACGGCACTGAAGCTTTCTTT. Its translation is CASSTIIQGDYGTEAFF.

This clone appeared once. V and J are TRBV18 and TRBJ1-1; 7 nucleotides agree with TRBD1. CDR1 and CDR2 from the germline V gene are KGHSH and LQKENI. The CDR3 has 14 amino acids. The V and J ends lost 3 bases and 1 base, in that order; junction bases with no gene match: 2. The CDR3 DNA sequence: TGTGCCAGCTCACCGCGGACAGGGAACACTGAAGCTTTCTTT. It is translated as CASSPRTGNTEAFF.